The 4 T cell receptor beta chains listed next were all sequenced from one sample in a study of blood T cell repertoires in COVID-19. Profiled with immunoSEQ multiplex PCR; TCRdb holds only in-frame clones, not every one. This sample yields 150,000 to 200,000 clones, of which under 95% are seen a single time; approximately 4.6% belongs to the top ten. The sequenced material came from peripheral blood. These receptors were taken from a young man with COVID-19, enrolled during active disease.

The chain combines TRBV28 with TRBJ2-2, with D possibly matching TRBD1 (6 bases). The CDR3 covers 18 residues. Germline CDR1 MDHEN, CDR2 SYDVKM. Deletions cut 3 bases from V and 0 bases from J, with 17 bases between. CDR3 nucleotides: TGTGCCAGCAGTTTCCCTCTACTGGGGGCCTCGAACACCGGGGAGCTGTTTTTT. Its translation is CASSFPLLGASNTGELFF. The variable domain in full, with the rest retrieved from reference TRBV28 and TRBJ2-2, is DVKVTQSSRYLVKRTGEKVFLECVQDMDHENMFWYRQDPGLGLRLIYFSYDVKMKEKGDIPEGYSVSREKKERFSLILESASTNQTSMYLCASSFPLLGASNTGELFFGEGSRLTVL.

The rearrangement uses TRBV4-3 and TRBJ1-6; D is undetermined. Germline CDR1 and CDR2: LGHNA and YSLEER. The CDR3 extends over 15 amino acids. With 4 bases removed from V and 5 bases from J, the gap between germline ends came to 12 bases. CDR3 DNA: TGCGCCAGCAGCCGCAGCGTGGTTGATAATTCACCCCTCCACTTT. Protein: CASSRSVVDNSPLHF.

The chain uses TRBV29-1 and TRBJ2-2; the D is unclear. This CDR3 is built from 14 residues. Trimming took 4 bases from V and 6 from J, leaving 15 bases between them. Germline CDR1 is SQVTM and CDR2 is ANQGSEA. CDR3 amino acids: CSVAGGELSGELFF. CDR3 coding DNA: TGCAGCGTTGCAGGTGGTGAGCTCTCCGGGGAGCTGTTTTTT.

The rearrangement uses TRBV30 and TRBJ1-2; TRBD1 agrees at 9 bases. The J segment lost 8 bases and the V segment lost 2 bases, leaving 6 bases of the junction unmatched. The CDR3 runs to 13 residues. The germline V gene has CDR1 GTSNPN and CDR2 SVGIG (reference sequence). The CDR3 DNA reads TGTGCCTGGAGTACCGGGACAGGGACGGGCTACACCTTC. This encodes CAWSTGTGTGYTF.